This T cell receptor (beta chain) was found in a study of blood T cell repertoires in COVID-19 (dated by TCRdb to the early 2020s). About the investigation overall: Collaborator samples came from the United States, Italy and Spain and covered acute and convalescent phases of COVID-19. The prospective study material was composed of cDNA or gDNA derived from T cells, B-cell-depleted T cells, or PBMCs. Subjects who had been exposed to COVID-19, were actively infected with it, or had recovered from it provided the deeply sampled blood TCRbeta repertoires that made up the dataset. The repertoires were made available in a free public database intended to serve as a resource for research on the immune response to SARS-CoV-2. The samples were drawn from two sources: the first 160 participants of the ongoing ImmuneRACE study, and fewer than 1,500 subjects contributed by 6 global collaborators. Sample metadata almost always included a de-identified subject ID, COVID-19 status, age in years and sex. Where available, HLA class I and class II types were taken from metadata supplied by the sample provider and were not determined by assay-based typing. Beyond this particular receptor, the publication reports: The amount of clinical and demographic metadata varied by source and participant and was provided uncurated.

TCRbeta CDR3 regions were amplified from genomic DNA using the immunoSEQ Assay, a bias-controlled multiplex PCR. The original pipeline was this. The number of nucleated cells in each sample was estimated by amplification of reference gene primers within the assay. To quantify the absolute abundance of each unique TCRbeta CDR3 rearrangement, sequence reads were collapsed and filtered. For each sample, productive Simpson clonality was calculated as the square root of Simpson's diversity index over productive rearrangements. In TCRdb, the immuneACCESS table is reduced to in-frame sequences with V and J assigned. These tables do not hold every clone; where another copy was compared, an unresolved V gene accounts for under half, and the others remain unexplained. The V and J calls and clone size come from that table; D and trimming were worked out from the DNA. This sample comprises approximately 75,000 clones, about 85% of them detected only once. 13% of the sample is in the top ten clones.

Points on this clone: Its antigen has not been determined. No base quality values were provided; no much bigger clone lies one nucleotide off.

In Seattle, one collaborating source enrolled patients while the infection was active and tracked those patients longitudinally over the course of disease. Whole blood was collected in K2EDTA tubes by collaborating institutions according to the institutions' own protocols. For TCRbeta analysis, collaborator samples were shipped as frozen whole blood, as isolated PBMCs, or as DNA extracted from either sample type. Sequencing input: peripheral blood. The source of this sequence is a man aged 50 to 60 with COVID-19, enrolled during active disease.

CDR3 sequence: CASSKGEHCGRGMYEQYF. The bases read TGTGCCAGCAGCAAAGGGGAGCATTGTGGGCGGGGAATGTACGAGCAGTACTTC. The chain joins TRBV21-1 to TRBJ2-7; the DNA was not used to check the table's D call, TRBD2. TRBV21-1 is assigned pseudogene status. From its cysteine to its phenylalanine, the CDR3 spans 18 amino acids. Only the CDR3 DNA stays, 54 bases, in frame from base 1.